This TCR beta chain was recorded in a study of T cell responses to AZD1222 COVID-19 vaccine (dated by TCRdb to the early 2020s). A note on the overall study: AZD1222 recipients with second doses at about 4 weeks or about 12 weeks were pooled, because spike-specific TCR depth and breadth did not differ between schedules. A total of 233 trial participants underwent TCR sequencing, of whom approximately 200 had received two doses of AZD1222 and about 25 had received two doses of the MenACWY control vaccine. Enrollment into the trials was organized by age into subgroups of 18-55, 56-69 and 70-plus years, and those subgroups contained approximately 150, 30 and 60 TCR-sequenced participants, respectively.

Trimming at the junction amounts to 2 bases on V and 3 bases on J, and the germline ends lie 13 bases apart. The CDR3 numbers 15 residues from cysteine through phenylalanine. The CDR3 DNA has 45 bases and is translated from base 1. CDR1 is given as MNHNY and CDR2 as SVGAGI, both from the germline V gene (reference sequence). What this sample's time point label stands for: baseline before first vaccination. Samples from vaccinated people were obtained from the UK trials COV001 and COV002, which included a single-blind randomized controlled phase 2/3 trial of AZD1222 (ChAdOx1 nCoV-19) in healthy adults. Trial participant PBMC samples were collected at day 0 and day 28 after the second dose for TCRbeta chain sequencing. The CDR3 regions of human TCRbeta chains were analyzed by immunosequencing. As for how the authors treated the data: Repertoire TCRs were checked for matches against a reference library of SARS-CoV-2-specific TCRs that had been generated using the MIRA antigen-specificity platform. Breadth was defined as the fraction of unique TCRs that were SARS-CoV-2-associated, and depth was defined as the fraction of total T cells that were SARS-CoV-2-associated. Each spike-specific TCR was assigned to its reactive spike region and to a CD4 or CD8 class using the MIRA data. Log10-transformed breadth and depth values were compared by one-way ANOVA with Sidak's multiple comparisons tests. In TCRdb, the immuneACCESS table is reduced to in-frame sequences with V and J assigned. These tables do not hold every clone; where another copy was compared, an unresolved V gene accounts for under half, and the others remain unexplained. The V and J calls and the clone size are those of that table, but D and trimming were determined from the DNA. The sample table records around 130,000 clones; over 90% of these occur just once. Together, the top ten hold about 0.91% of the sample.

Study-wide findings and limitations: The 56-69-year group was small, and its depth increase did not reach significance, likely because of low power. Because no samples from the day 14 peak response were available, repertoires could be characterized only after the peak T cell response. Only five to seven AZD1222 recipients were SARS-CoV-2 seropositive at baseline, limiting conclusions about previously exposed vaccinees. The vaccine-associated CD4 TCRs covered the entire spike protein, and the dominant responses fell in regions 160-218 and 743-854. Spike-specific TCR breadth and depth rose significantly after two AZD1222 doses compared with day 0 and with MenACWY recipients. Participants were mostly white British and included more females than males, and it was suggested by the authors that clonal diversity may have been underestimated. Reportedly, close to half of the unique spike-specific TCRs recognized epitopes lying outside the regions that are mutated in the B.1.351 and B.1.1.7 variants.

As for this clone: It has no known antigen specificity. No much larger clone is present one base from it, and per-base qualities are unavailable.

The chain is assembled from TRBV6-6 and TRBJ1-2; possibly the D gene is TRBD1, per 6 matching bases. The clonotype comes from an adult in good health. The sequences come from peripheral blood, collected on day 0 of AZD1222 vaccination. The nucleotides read TGTGCCAGCAGTTACGGCCCCCCAGGGGACTATGGCTACACCTTC. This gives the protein CASSYGPPGDYGYTF.